This T cell receptor beta chain was identified in a study of blood T cell repertoires in COVID-19. TCRdb's copy holds only in-frame clones and misses some; the assay was immunoSEQ multiplex PCR. The sample has approximately 260,000 clones, 89% seen once. CDR3 length equals 15 residues. In germline, CDR1 is LNHDA, CDR2 SQIVND (reference sequence). V lost 5 bases and J lost 4; bases outside the gene matches: 4. The sequencing sample was made of peripheral blood. The receptor was derived from a woman aged 35 to 49 who had recovered from COVID-19. The V gene is TRBV19, the J gene TRBJ2-5, with TRBD2 matching 13 bases. The CDR3 is CASSQGLAGLETQYF. CDR3 nucleotide sequence: TGTGCCAGTAGTCAGGGACTAGCGGGGTTAGAGACCCAGTACTTC. Full variable domain (missing parts from reference TRBV19 and TRBJ2-5): DGGITQSPKYLFRKEGQNVTLSCEQNLNHDAMYWYRQDPGQGLRLIYYSQIVNDFQKGDIAEGYSVSREKKESFPLTVTSAQKNPTAFYLCASSQGLAGLETQYFGPGTRLLVL.